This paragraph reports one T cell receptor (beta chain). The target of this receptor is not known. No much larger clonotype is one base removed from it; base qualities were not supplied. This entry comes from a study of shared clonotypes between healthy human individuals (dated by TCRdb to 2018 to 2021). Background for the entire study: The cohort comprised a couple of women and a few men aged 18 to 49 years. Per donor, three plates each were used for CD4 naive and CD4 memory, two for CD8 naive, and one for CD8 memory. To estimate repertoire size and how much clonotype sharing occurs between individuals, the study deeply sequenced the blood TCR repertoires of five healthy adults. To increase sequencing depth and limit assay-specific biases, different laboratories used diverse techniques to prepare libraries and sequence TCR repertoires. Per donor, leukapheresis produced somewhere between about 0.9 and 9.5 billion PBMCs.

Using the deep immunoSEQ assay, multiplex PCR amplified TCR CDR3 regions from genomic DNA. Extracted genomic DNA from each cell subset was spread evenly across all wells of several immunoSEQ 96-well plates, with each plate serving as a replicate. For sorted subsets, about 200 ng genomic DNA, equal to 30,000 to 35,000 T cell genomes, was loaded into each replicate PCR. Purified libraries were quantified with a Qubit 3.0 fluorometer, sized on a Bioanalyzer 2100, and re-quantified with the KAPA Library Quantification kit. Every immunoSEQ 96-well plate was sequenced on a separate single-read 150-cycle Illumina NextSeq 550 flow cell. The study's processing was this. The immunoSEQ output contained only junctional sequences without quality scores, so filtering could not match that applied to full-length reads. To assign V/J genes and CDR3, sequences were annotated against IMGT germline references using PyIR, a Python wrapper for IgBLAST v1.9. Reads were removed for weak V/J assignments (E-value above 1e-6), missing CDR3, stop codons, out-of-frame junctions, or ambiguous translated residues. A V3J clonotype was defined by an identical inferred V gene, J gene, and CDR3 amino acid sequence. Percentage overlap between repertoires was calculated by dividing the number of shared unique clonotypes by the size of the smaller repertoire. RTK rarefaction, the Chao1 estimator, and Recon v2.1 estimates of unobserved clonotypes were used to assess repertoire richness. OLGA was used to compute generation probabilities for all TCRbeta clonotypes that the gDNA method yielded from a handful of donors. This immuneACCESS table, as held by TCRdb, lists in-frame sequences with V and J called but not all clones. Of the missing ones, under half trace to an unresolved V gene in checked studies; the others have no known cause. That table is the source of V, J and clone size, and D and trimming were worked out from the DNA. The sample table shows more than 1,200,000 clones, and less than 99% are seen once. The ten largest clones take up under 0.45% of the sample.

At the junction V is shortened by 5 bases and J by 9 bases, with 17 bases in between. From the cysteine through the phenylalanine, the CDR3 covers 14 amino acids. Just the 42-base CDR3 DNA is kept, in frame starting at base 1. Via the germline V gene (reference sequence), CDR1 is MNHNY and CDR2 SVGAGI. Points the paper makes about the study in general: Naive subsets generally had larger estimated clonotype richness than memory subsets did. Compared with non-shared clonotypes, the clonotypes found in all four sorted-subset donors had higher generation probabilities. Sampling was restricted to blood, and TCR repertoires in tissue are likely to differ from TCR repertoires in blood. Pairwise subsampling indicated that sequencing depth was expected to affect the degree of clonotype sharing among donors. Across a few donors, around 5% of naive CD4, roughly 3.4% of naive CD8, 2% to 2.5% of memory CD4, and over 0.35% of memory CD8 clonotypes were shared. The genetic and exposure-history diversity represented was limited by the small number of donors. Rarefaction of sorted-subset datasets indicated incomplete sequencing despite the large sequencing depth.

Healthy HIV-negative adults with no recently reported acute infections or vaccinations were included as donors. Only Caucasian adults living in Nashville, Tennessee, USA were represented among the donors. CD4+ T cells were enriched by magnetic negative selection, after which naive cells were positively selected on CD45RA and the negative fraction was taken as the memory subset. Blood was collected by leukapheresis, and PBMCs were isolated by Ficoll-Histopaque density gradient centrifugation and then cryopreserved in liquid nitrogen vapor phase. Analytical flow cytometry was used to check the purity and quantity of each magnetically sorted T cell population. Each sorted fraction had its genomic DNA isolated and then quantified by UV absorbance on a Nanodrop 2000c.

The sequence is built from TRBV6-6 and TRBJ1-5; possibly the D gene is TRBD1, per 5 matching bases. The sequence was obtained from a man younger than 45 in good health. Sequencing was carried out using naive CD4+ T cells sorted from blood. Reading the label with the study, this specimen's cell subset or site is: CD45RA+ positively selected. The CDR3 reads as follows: CASSPTGGDRPQHF. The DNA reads TGTGCCAGCAGTCCTACCGGGGGGGATCGGCCCCAGCATTTT.